Listed below are T cell receptor beta chains from one sample, sequenced in a study of blood T cells in healthy people across ages. One entry per CDR3 protein results from TCRdb running MiXCR on the 5' RACE reads. The sample records approximately 810,000 distinct CDR3 sequences, around 26% being singletons. The sequencing input was blood. The receptors originated from a woman at least 80 years old in good health. Both conserved end residues are part of each CDR3.

J	V	CDR3
TRBJ1-5	TRBV5-5	CASSLGTLDNQPQHF
TRBJ2-2	TRBV6-2/TRBV6-3	CASRDLPPRVAGELFF
TRBJ2-5	TRBV7-9	CASSLEGGKETQYF
TRBJ2-1	TRBV5-6	CASSLRDEQFF
TRBJ2-3	TRBV4-3	CASSQDSLAGPTDTQYF
TRBJ2-1	TRBV9	CASSLRDSGGNNEQFF
TRBJ1-2	TRBV2	CASSESGQGGANYGYTF
TRBJ1-1	TRBV18	CASSPGAQGLYTEAFF
TRBJ2-1	TRBV5-1	CASSKLAGGPSYNEQFF
TRBJ2-3	TRBV7-2	CASSPYGDTQYF
TRBJ2-5	TRBV7-2	CASSLVRTGVQYF
TRBJ1-5	TRBV3-1	CASSLGARSNQPQHF
TRBJ1-3	TRBV4-3	CASSQDLIRGTGAYSGNTIYF
TRBJ2-1	TRBV15	CATSRTRESSNEQFF